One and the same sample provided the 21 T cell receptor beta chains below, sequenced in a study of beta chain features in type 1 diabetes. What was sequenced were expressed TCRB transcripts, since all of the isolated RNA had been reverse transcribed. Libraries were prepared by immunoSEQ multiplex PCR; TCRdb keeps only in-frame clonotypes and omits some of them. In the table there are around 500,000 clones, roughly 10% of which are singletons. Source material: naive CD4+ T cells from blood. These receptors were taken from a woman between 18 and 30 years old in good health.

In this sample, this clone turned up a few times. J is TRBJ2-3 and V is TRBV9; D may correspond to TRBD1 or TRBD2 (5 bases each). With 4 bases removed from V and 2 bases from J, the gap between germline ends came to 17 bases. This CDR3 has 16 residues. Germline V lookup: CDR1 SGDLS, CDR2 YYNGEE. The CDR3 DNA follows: TGTGCCAGCAGCAGAGGGGCGGGCCCCTACACAGATACGCAGTATTTT. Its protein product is CASSRGAGPYTDTQYF.

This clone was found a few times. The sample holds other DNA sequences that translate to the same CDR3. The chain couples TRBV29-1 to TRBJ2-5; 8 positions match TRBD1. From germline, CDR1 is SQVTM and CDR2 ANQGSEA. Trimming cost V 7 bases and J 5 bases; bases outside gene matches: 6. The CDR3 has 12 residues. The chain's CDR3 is CSARQGWETQYF. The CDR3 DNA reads TGCAGCGCGAGACAGGGGTGGGAGACCCAGTACTTC.

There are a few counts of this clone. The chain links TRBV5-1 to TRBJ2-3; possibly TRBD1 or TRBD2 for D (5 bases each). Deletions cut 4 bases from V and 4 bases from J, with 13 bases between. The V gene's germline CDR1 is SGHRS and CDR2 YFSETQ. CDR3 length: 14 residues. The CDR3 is CASSRAGSPDTQYF. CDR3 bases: TGCGCCAGCAGCCGAGCAGGGAGCCCAGATACGCAGTATTTT.

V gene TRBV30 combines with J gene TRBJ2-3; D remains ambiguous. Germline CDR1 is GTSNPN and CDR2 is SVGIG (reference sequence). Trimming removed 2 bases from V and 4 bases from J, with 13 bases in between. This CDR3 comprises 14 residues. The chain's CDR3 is CAWSPGLGPDTQYF. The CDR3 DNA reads TGTGCCTGGAGTCCCGGGTTAGGACCAGATACGCAGTATTTT.

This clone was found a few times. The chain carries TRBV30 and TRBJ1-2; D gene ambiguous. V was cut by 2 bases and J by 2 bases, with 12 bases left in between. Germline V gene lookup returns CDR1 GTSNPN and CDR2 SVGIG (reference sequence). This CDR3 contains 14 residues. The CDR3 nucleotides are TGTGCCTGGAGTATTTCCGGGCCGAACTATGGCTACACCTTC. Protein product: CAWSISGPNYGYTF. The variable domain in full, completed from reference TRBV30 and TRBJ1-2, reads SQTIHQWPATLVQPVGSPLSLECTVEGTSNPNLYWYRQAAGRGLQLLFYSVGIGQISSEVPQNLSASRPQDRQFILSSKKLLLSDSGFYLCAWSISGPNYGYTFGSGTRLTVV.

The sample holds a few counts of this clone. CDR3 nucleotide sequence: TGTGCCAGCAGTTCACCGGGACAAGGGTCAGGGTACAATGAGCAGTTCTTC. As protein: CASSSPGQGSGYNEQFF. This chain uses TRBV28 with TRBJ2-1; tentatively, D is TRBD1 (6 bases). Trimming took off 4 bases at V and 4 bases at J, with 20 bases between the two ends. Looked up from germline, CDR1 is MDHEN and CDR2 is SYDVKM. This CDR3 has 17 residues.

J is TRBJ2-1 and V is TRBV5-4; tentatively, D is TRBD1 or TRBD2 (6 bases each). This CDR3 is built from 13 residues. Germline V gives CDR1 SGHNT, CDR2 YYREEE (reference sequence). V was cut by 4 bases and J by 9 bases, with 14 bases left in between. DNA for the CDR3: TGTGCCAGCAGCCTCGGGGGCCCTAGTGAGCAGTTCTTC. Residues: CASSLGGPSEQFF.

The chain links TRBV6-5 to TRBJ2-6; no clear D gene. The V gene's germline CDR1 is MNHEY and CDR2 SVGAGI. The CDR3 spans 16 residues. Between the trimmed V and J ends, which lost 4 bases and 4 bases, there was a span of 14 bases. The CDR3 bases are TGTGCCAGCAGTTCCCGACTGGTACCCGGGGCCAACGTCCTGACTTTC. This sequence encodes CASSSRLVPGANVLTF.

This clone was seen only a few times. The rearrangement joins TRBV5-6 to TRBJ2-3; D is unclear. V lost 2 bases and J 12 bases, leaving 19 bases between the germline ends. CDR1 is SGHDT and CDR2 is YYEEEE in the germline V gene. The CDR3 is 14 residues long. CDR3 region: CASSFFQGRSAQYF. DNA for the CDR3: TGTGCCAGCAGCTTTTTCCAAGGACGCAGCGCTCAGTATTTT.

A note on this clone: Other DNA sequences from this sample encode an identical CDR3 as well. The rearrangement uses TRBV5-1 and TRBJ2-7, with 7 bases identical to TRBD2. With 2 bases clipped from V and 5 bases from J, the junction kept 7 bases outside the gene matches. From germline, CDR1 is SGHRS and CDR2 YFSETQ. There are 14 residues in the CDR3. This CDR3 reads CASSLSGRGDEQYF. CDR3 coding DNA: TGCGCCAGCAGCTTAAGTGGGAGGGGTGACGAGCAGTACTTC. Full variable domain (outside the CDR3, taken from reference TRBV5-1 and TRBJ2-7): KAGVTQTPRYLIKTRGQQVTLSCSPISGHRSVSWYQQTPGQGLQFLFEYFSETQRNKGNFPGRFSGRQFSNSRSEMNVSTLELGDSALYLCASSLSGRGDEQYFGPGTRLTVT.

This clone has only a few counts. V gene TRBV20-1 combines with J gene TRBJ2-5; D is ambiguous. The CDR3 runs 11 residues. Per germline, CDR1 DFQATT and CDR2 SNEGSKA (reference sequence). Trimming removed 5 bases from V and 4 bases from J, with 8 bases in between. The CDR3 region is CSAPSSETQYF. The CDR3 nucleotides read TGCAGTGCTCCTTCCTCAGAGACCCAGTACTTC.

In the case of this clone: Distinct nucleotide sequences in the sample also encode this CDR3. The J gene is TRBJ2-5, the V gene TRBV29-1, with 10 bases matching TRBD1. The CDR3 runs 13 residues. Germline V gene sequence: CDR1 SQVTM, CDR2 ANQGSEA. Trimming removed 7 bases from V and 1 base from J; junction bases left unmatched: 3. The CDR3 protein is CSGRQGAQETQYF. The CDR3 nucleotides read TGCAGCGGTCGACAGGGGGCCCAAGAGACCCAGTACTTC.

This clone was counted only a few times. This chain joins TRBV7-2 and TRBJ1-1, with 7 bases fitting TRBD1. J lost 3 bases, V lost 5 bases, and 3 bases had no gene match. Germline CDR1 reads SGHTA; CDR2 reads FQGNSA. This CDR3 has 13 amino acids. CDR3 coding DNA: TGTGCCAGCAGCCAGACAGGGTACACTGAAGCTTTCTTT. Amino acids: CASSQTGYTEAFF.

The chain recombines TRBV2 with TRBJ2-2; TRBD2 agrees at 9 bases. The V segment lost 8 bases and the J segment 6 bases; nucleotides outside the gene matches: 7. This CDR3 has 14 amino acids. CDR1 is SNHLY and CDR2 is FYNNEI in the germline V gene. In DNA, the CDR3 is TGTGCCAGCCGGGTAGCGGGAGTATCCGGGGAGCTGTTTTTT. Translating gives CASRVAGVSGELFF. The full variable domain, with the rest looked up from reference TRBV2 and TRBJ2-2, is EPEVTQTPSHQVTQMGQEVILRCVPISNHLYFYWYRQILGQKVEFLVSFYNNEISEKSEIFDDQFSVERPDGSNFTLKIRSTKLEDSAMYFCASRVAGVSGELFFGEGSRLTVL.

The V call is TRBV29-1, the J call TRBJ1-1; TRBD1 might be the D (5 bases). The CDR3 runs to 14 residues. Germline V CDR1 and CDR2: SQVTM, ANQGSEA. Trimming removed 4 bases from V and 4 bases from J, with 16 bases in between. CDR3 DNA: TGCAGCGTTGCCGAAGTCGGAGGGGCCACTGAAGCTTTCTTT. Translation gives CSVAEVGGATEAFF.

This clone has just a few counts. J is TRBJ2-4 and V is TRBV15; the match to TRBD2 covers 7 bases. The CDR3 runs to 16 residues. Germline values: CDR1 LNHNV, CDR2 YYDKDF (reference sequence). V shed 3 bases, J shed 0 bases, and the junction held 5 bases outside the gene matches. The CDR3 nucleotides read TGTGCCACCAGCAGGAGCGGGATACTAGCCAAAAACATTCAGTACTTC. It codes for CATSRSGILAKNIQYF. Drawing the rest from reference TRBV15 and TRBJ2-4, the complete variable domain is DAMVIQNPRYQVTQFGKPVTLSCSQTLNHNVMYWYQQKSSQAPKLLFHYYDKDFNNEADTPDNFQSRRPNTSFCFLDIRSPGLGDTAMYLCATSRSGILAKNIQYFGAGTRLSVL.

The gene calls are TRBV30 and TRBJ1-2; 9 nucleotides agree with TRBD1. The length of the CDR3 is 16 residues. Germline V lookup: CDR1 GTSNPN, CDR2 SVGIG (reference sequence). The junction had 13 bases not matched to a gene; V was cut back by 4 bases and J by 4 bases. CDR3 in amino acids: CAWTPGTGRISYGYTF. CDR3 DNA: TGTGCCTGGACCCCCGGGACAGGGAGAATTAGCTATGGCTACACCTTC.

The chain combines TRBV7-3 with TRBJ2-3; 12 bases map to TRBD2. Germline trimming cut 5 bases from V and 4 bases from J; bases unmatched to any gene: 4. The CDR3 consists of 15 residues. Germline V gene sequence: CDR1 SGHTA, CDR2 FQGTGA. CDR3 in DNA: TGTGCCAGCAGCCTCCTAGCGGGAGGGGCAGATACGCAGTATTTT. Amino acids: CASSLLAGGADTQYF.

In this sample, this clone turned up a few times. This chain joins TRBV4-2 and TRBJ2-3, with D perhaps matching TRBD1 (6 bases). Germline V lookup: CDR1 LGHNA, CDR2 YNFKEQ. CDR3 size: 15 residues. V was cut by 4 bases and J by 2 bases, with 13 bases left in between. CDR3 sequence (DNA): TGTGCCAGCAGCCGGGACAAGGCTAACACAGATACGCAGTATTTT. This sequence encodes CASSRDKANTDTQYF.

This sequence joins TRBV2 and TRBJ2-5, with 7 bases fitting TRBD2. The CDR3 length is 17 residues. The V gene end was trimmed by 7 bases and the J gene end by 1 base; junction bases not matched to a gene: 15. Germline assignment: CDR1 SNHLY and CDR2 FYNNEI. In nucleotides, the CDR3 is TGTGCCAGCACTCAAAAAGGGAGCGGGGAGGGCCAAGAGACCCAGTACTTC. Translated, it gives CASTQKGSGEGQETQYF.

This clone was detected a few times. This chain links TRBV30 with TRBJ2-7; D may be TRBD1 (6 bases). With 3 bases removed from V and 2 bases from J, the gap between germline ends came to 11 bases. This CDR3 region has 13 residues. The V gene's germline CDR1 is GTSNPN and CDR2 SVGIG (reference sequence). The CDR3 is CAWSWGQTYEQYF. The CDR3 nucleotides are TGTGCCTGGAGCTGGGGGCAGACCTACGAGCAGTACTTC.